This T cell receptor (beta chain) derives from a study of blood T cell repertoires in COVID-19. TCRdb's table, derived via immunoSEQ multiplex PCR, lists solely in-frame clones and lacks some. This sample carries some 83,000 clones, about four fifths of them seen once, and the ten largest clones take roughly 22%. The germline V and J ends were trimmed by 2 bases and 6 bases, with 19 bases remaining between them. CDR1 LGHDT and CDR2 YNNKEL come from the germline V gene (reference sequence). This CDR3 is built from 16 residues. What was sequenced was peripheral blood. The TCR was taken from a human donor in a cohort sampled during active COVID-19. The chain is built from TRBV3-1 (or the pseudogene TRBV3-2) and TRBJ1-1, with a possible D match to TRBD1 (5 bases). The CDR3 DNA reads as TGTGCCAGCAGCCAAAGTTACTTAGGGGATTCGGCTGAAGCTTTCTTT. Amino acid sequence: CASSQSYLGDSAEAFF.